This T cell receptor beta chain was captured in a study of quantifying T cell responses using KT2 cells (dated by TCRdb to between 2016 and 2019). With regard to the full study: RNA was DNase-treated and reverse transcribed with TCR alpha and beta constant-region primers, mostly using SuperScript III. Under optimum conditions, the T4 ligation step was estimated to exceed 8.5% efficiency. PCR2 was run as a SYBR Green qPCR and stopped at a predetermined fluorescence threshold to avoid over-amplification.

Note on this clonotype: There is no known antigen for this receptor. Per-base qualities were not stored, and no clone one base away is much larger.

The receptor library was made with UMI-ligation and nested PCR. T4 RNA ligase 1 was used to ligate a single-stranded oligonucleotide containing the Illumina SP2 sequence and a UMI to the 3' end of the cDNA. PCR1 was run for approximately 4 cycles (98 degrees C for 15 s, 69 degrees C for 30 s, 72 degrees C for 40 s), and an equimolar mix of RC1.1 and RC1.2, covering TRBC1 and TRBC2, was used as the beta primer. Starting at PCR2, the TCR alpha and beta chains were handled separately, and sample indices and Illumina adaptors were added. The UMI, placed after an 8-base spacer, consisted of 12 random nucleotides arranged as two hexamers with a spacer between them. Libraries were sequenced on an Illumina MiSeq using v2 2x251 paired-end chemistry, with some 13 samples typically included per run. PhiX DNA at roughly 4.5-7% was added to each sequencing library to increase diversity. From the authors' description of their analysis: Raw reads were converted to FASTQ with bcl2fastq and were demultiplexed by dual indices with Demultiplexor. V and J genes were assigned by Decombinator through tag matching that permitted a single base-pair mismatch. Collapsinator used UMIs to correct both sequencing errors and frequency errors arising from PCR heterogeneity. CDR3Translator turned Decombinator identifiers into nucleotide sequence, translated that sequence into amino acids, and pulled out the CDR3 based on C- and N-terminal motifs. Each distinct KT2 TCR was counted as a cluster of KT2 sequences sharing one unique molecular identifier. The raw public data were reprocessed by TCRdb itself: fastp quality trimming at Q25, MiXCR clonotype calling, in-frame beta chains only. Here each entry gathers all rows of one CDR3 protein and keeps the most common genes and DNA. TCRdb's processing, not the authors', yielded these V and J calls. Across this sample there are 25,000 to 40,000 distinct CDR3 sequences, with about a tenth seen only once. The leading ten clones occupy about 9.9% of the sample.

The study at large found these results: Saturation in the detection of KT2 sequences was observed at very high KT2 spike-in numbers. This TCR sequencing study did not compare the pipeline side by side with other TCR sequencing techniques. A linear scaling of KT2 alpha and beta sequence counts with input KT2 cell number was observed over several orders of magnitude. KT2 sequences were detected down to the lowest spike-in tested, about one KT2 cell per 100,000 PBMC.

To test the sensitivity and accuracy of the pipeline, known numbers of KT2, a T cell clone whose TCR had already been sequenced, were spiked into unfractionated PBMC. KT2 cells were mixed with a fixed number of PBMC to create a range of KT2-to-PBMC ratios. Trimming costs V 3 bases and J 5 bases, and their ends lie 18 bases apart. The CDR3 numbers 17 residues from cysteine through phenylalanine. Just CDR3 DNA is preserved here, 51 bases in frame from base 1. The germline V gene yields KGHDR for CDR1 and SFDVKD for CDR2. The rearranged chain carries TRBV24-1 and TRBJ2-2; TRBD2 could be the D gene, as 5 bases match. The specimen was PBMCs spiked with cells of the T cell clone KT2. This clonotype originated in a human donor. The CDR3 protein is CATSDNPGRRTTGELFF. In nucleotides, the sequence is TGTGCCACCAGTGATAATCCGGGTCGTCGGACTACCGGGGAGCTGTTTTTT.